The 14 T cell receptor beta chains reported below all come from one sample, sequenced in a study of blood T cell repertoires in COVID-19. TCRdb's table, derived via immunoSEQ multiplex PCR, lists solely in-frame clones and lacks some. The data hold more than 200,000 clones, with 80% to 85% observed a single time. Sequencing used peripheral blood. The receptors come from a middle-aged man with acute or convalescent COVID-19.

V gene TRBV5-1 combines with J gene TRBJ2-7, with D perhaps matching TRBD2 (5 bases). The germline CDR1 and CDR2 sequences are SGHRS and YFSETQ. This CDR3 region has 14 residues. Between the trimmed V and J ends, which lost 0 bases and 3 bases, there was a span of 10 bases. The CDR3 protein is CASSLGGGIYEQYF. The CDR3 DNA sequence: TGCGCCAGCAGCTTGGGAGGAGGTATCTACGAGCAGTACTTC.

This clone has only one observation. The chain employs TRBV7-9 and TRBJ1-2; 8 positions agree with TRBD1. J was trimmed by 7 bases and V by 1 base; bases with no gene match: 5. CDR3 length: 14 amino acids. CDR1 is SEHNR and CDR2 is FQNEAQ in the germline V gene (reference sequence). In DNA form, the CDR3 reads TGTGCCAGCAGCTTAGAACAGGGGGTTTTTGGCTACACCTTC. It translates to CASSLEQGVFGYTF.

The chain recombines TRBV28 with TRBJ1-5; D perhaps matches TRBD1 (5 bases). The ends were cut back, 7 bases at V and 5 bases at J, with 12 bases in the middle. The length of the CDR3 is 13 residues. Germline V gives CDR1 MDHEN, CDR2 SYDVKM. The chain's CDR3 is CASIQGPYQPQHF. The CDR3 region has the DNA TGTGCCAGCATCCAGGGTCCCTATCAGCCCCAGCATTTT.

The genes are TRBV6-1 and TRBJ2-7, with 9 bases that match TRBD2. The germline V gene encodes CDR1 MNHNS and CDR2 SASEGT. Trimming took 3 bases from V and 2 from J; bases not matched to a gene: 5. CDR3 size: 15 residues. Here the CDR3 reads CASSDSSGETYEQYF. CDR3 DNA: TGTGCCAGCAGTGATTCTAGCGGGGAAACCTACGAGCAGTACTTC.

The chain recombines TRBV30 with TRBJ1-2, with D maybe TRBD1 (6 bases). Germline V CDR1 and CDR2: GTSNPN, SVGIG (reference sequence). V was clipped by 8 bases and J by 8 bases, with 21 bases between them. CDR3 length equals 13 residues. CDR3 in amino acids: CAVSTGLHTGYTF. The CDR3 coding sequence is TGTGCCGTCTCCACAGGGCTGCACACCGGCTACACCTTC.

The chain employs TRBV12-3 or TRBV12-4 and TRBJ2-5, with D tentatively TRBD1 (5 bases). This CDR3 has 13 residues. V lost 7 bases, J lost 1 base, and 10 bases lay in between. The CDR3 DNA sequence: TGTGCCAGCACCGGAGACAGCCAAGAGACCCAGTACTTC. Its translation is CASTGDSQETQYF.

This clone turned up a few times. This chain links TRBV7-8 with TRBJ1-1, with D unclear. V was trimmed by 2 bases and J by 1 base, leaving 5 bases between them. Germline V gene sequence: CDR1 SGHVS, CDR2 FQNEAQ. CDR3 size: 13 residues. CDR3 sequence: CASSLTRNTEAFF. The CDR3 DNA is TGTGCCAGCAGCTTAACCAGGAACACTGAAGCTTTCTTT.

The CDR3 DNA is TGTGCCATCTTCACTAGCGGGAGGGCCTACGAGCAGTACTTC. Protein product: CAIFTSGRAYEQYF. The rearrangement uses TRBV10-3 and TRBJ2-7, with 13 nucleotides matching TRBD2. From germline, CDR1 is ENHRY and CDR2 SYGVKD. CDR3 length: 14 residues. V trimming: 8 bases; J trimming: 2 bases; junction bases outside the gene matches: 3.

This chain uses TRBV6-5 with TRBJ1-1; D gene unclear. The V end lost 1 base, the J end lost 4 bases, and 7 bases lay between the germline ends. There are 13 residues in the CDR3. CDR1 is MNHEY, CDR2 SVGAGI, per germline. CDR3 coding DNA: TGTGCCAGCAGTTACTTCTCAGGCACTGAAGCTTTCTTT. This gives the protein CASSYFSGTEAFF.

The genes are TRBV4-3 and TRBJ2-3, with a possible D match to TRBD2 (5 bases). Germline CDR1 is LGHNA and CDR2 is YSLEER. The CDR3 totals 16 residues. V shed 0 bases and J shed 2 bases, with 12 bases lying between them. In nucleotides, the CDR3 is TGCGCCAGCAGCCAAGAAGTACAGCGGCCCACAGATACGCAGTATTTT. It specifies CASSQEVQRPTDTQYF.

The DNA for the CDR3 is TGTGCCAGCAGCCAAGATCGTTGGACAGTGAACACTGAAGCTTTCTTT. Translated, it gives CASSQDRWTVNTEAFF. This chain links TRBV3-1 (or the pseudogene TRBV3-2) with TRBJ1-1; the D gene is possibly TRBD1 (6 bases). With 0 bases removed from V and 0 bases from J, the gap between germline ends came to 11 bases. This CDR3 has 16 residues. CDR1 is LGHDT, CDR2 YNNKEL, per germline (reference sequence).

This chain connects TRBV15 to TRBJ2-1; D possibly corresponds to TRBD2 (7 bases). V shed 0 bases and J shed 7 bases, with 19 bases lying between them. CDR1 and CDR2 (germline): LNHNV, YYDKDF (reference sequence). The CDR3 is 17 amino acids. The CDR3 DNA sequence: TGTGCCACCAGCAGAGATCGGATGGGGGGGCGCGAAAATGAGCAGTTCTTC. Translating gives CATSRDRMGGRENEQFF.

This chain joins TRBV7-9 and TRBJ1-5, with D possibly being TRBD1 (5 bases). Germline V CDR1 and CDR2: SEHNR, FQNEAQ (reference sequence). The CDR3 length is 15 residues. V lost 1 base and J lost 5, with 12 bases in between. The chain's CDR3 is CASSLVGGGHQPQHF. Written as DNA, the CDR3 is TGTGCCAGCAGCTTAGTGGGGGGAGGCCATCAGCCCCAGCATTTT.

The table lists this clone with a count of one. CDR3 nucleotide sequence: TGTGCCAGCAGTTTTCAGGGGTTCGGGAACACTGAAGCTTTCTTT. This codes for CASSFQGFGNTEAFF. This sequence joins TRBV27 and TRBJ1-1; tentatively, D is TRBD1 (6 bases). The ends were cut back, 3 bases at V and 1 base at J, with 12 bases in the middle. The CDR3 runs 15 residues. Germline loops: CDR1 MNHEY, CDR2 SMNVEV (reference sequence).